Given below is one TCR beta chain in context. The data originate from a study of T-cell reconstitution after alpha-beta-depleted transplantation in children. Unique molecular identifiers were incorporated into the prepared TCRbeta library. TCRdb passed the PCR reads through MiXCR, listing each CDR3 protein once. The profile shows tens of thousands of distinct CDR3 sequences, 44% of them singletons. This receptor was identified in a male patient aged 5 to 17 who had a stem cell transplant for acute lymphoblastic leukemia, so the T cells may come from the graft donor. Sequencing was performed on PBMCs, mostly from graft donor cells, taken 360 days after TCRalphabeta/CD19-depleted stem cell transplant.

The CDR3 region is CASSLVPGQGNTGELFF. In DNA form, the CDR3 reads TGCGCCAGCAGCTTGGTCCCCGGACAGGGAAACACCGGGGAGCTGTTTTTT. J is TRBJ2-2 and V is TRBV5-1; 8 bases line up with TRBD1. Germline V CDR1 and CDR2: SGHRS, YFSETQ. This CDR3 has 17 residues. Losses at the gene ends were 0 bases for V and 2 bases for J; bases not matched to a gene: 6.